Listed here is a single T cell receptor beta chain. Antigen unknown. At one boundary the junction diverges from the germline segment, which might be a read error. CD8+CD4-CCR7+CD45RA+ cells were sorted as naive CD8 T cells. The data were taken from a study of molecular identifiers for immune sequencing clone quantification. The CDR3 extends over 15 amino acids. Germline CDR1 and CDR2: MGHRA and YSYEKL. A single record per CDR3 protein comes from TCRdb applying MiXCR to the PCR reads. This repertoire shows 550,000 to 750,000 distinct CDR3 sequences, 15% to 20% found once; its top ten account for roughly 0.83%. Study-wide results and limits: Researchers reportedly could pick up spiked Jurkat TCR RNA from one cell mixed into one million naive cells. Clonotypes surpassing 20 RNA copies contained over 97% of effector molecules, versus under 1% in naive cells.

The sequenced material came from naive CD8+ T cells from blood, with Jurkat cell RNA spiked in. The subset here: FACS-sorted CD8+CD4-CCR7+CD45RA+ naive T cells. This chain links TRBV4-1 with TRBJ2-7; possible D gene TRBD1, 8 bases. This clonotype was obtained from a human donor in good health. Some libraries in this study had Jurkat cell RNA spiked in. The CDR3 region has the DNA TGCTCCAGCAGCCACCGGACAGGGACTACCTACGAGCAGTACTTC. It codes for CSSSHRTGTTYEQYF.